There are a few counts of the clone carrying this T cell receptor beta chain. One entry per CDR3 protein results from TCRdb running MiXCR on the 5' RACE reads. The sample includes some 590,000 distinct CDR3 sequences, just under 10% seen only once; the top ten take around 3.1%. The data are from a study of identical twins. Trimming cost V 8 bases and J 6 bases, with 12 bases left between them. The CDR3 runs to 12 residues. The same data also went into a second study, on yellow fever vaccine responses in identical twins.

J is TRBJ2-3 and V is TRBV12-3 or TRBV12-4; D perhaps matches TRBD2 (5 bases). The sample consisted of PBMCs. The TCR comes from a woman under 30 in good health. CDR3 amino acids: CASFPGWDTQYF. CDR3 in DNA: TGTGCCAGCTTCCCGGGGTGGGATACGCAGTATTTT.